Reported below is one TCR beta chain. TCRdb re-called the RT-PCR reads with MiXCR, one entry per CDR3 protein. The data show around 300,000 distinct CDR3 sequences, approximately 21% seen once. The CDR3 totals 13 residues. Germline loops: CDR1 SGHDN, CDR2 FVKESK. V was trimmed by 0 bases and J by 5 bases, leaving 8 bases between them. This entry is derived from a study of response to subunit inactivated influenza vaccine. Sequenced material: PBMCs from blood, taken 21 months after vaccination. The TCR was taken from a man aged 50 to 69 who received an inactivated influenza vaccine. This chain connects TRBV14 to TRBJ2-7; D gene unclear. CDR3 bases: TGTGCCAGCAGCCAAGATTTGCTGGACGAGCAGTACTTC. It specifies CASSQDLLDEQYF.